Presented here are 19 T cell receptor beta chains from one specimen sequenced in a study of T cell responses to AZD1222 COVID-19 vaccine. The assay was immunoSEQ multiplex PCR, and TCRdb's table has in-frame clones only and misses some. The data hold approximately 180,000 clones, with 85% to 90% observed a single time. The material sequenced was peripheral blood, taken 28 days after the second AZD1222 dose. Every receptor here comes from an adult who received the AZD1222 COVID-19 vaccine.

The chain carries TRBV23-1 and TRBJ1-1, with unresolved D. TRBV23-1 is an ORF, and what it does is uncertain. This CDR3 has 18 amino acids. Trimming took off 0 bases at V and 0 bases at J, with 17 bases between the two ends. The CDR3 sequence is CASSQSRIPRPLNTEAFF. The CDR3, as DNA: TGCGCCAGCAGTCAATCTCGAATCCCCCGCCCCTTGAACACTGAAGCTTTCTTT.

The genes are TRBV28 and TRBJ2-7; TRBD2 aligns across 13 bases. CDR3 length equals 19 residues. The germline CDR1 and CDR2 sequences are MDHEN and SYDVKM. V shed 5 bases, J shed 0 bases, and the junction held 13 bases outside the gene matches. DNA for the CDR3: TGTGCCAGCAGTGGCGGGGGAAAGGGGACTAGCGGGAACTCCTACGAGCAGTACTTC. It specifies CASSGGGKGTSGNSYEQYF. The full variable domain, its missing parts supplied by reference TRBV28 and TRBJ2-7, is DVKVTQSSRYLVKRTGEKVFLECVQDMDHENMFWYRQDPGLGLRLIYFSYDVKMKEKGDIPEGYSVSREKKERFSLILESASTNQTSMYLCASSGGGKGTSGNSYEQYFGPGTRLTVT.

The V gene is TRBV29-1, the J gene TRBJ2-7; 12 positions agree with TRBD1. There are 13 residues in the CDR3. J gave up 6 bases and V 4 bases, and 4 bases lay outside the gene matches. Per the germline V gene, CDR1 is SQVTM and CDR2 is ANQGSEA. CDR3 loop: CSVGEGQGAEQYF. In DNA form, the CDR3 reads TGCAGCGTTGGGGAGGGACAGGGGGCCGAGCAGTACTTC.

This clone was seen once. The V gene is TRBV12-3 or TRBV12-4, the J gene TRBJ1-2; perhaps TRBD1 as D (5 bases). The CDR3 runs 12 residues. V lost 7 bases and J lost 8, with 14 bases in between. The CDR3: CASTRDLGGYTF. The CDR3, as DNA: TGTGCCAGCACCCGGGACCTGGGAGGCTACACCTTC.

This clone was detected only once. The chain has TRBV9 and TRBJ2-7; no clear D. The CDR3 has 15 residues. Germline CDR1 reads SGDLS; CDR2 reads YYNGEE. V was pared by 0 bases and J by 3 bases, with 13 bases between. CDR3 nucleotides: TGTGCCAGCAGCGTAGGCCCAGATACCAACTACGAGCAGTACTTC. This gives the protein CASSVGPDTNYEQYF.

The sample holds a few counts of this clone. The V gene is TRBV30, the J gene TRBJ2-7; D might be TRBD1 (6 bases). The CDR3 runs to 12 residues. Germline V lookup: CDR1 GTSNPN, CDR2 SVGIG (reference sequence). V gave up 2 bases and J gave up 4 bases, with 9 bases separating them. CDR3 loop: CAWSPTGYEQYF. In DNA, the CDR3 is TGTGCCTGGAGTCCTACAGGGTACGAGCAGTACTTC.

This rearrangement joins TRBV10-3 to TRBJ1-5; no clear D. CDR1 is ENHRY and CDR2 is SYGVKD in the germline V gene. Trimming left V 2 bases short and J 4 bases short, with 3 bases between. This CDR3 region has 12 residues. The CDR3 loop reads CAISEPNQPQHF. CDR3 nucleotides: TGTGCCATCAGTGAGCCGAATCAGCCCCAGCATTTT.

With respect to this clone: Other DNA sequences in this sample translate to the same CDR3. J is TRBJ2-3 and V is TRBV5-1, with 8 positions matching TRBD2. Trimming at V came to 0 bases and at J to 2 bases, leaving 5 bases not matched to a gene. CDR3 length equals 16 residues. Germline V gene data show CDR1 as SGHRS and CDR2 as YFSETQ. The DNA for the CDR3 is TGCGCCAGCAGCTTGGGAACTAGCGGCCCCACAGATACGCAGTATTTT. Translation: CASSLGTSGPTDTQYF.

The chain carries TRBV27 and TRBJ2-1; D may match TRBD1 or TRBD2 (5 bases each). V lost 1 base to trimming and J lost 5 bases, with 9 bases between them. Germline assignment: CDR1 MNHEY and CDR2 SMNVEV (reference sequence). The CDR3 extends over 14 amino acids. CDR3 coding DNA: TGTGCCAGCAGTTTATGGGACCGGGACAATGAGCAGTTCTTC. It encodes CASSLWDRDNEQFF.

The chain is built from TRBV29-1 and TRBJ2-5; D may correspond to TRBD1 or TRBD2 (6 bases each). Looked up from germline, CDR1 is SQVTM and CDR2 is ANQGSEA. V was trimmed by 8 bases and J by 5 bases, leaving 18 bases between them. This CDR3 has 13 amino acids. CDR3 protein: CSTLSGAFETQYF. DNA of the CDR3: TGCAGCACACTCTCGGGGGCATTTGAGACCCAGTACTTC. Together with reference TRBV29-1 and TRBJ2-5, the CDR3 gives the full variable domain: SAVISQKPSRDICQRGTSLTIQCQVDSQVTMMFWYRQQPGQSLTLIATANQGSEATYESGFVIDKFPISRPNLTFSTLTVSNMSPEDSSIYLCSTLSGAFETQYFGPGTRLLVL.

CDR3 loop: CASSQPGQWGNEQFF. CDR3 bases: TGTGCCAGCAGCCAACCGGGACAGTGGGGTAATGAGCAGTTCTTC. The genes are TRBV6-5 and TRBJ2-1, with 7 bases aligning to TRBD1. V shed 6 bases, J shed 7 bases, and the junction held 12 bases outside the gene matches. Germline V lookup: CDR1 MNHEY, CDR2 SVGAGI. The CDR3 runs 15 residues.

This rearrangement joins TRBV5-1 to TRBJ1-1; possibly TRBD1 for D (6 bases). This CDR3 has 14 residues. V was clipped by 4 bases and J by 11 bases, with 21 bases between them. Germline V CDR1 and CDR2: SGHRS, YFSETQ. CDR3 loop: CASSPEAAGEGAFF. The CDR3 coding sequence is TGCGCCAGCAGCCCCGAGGCGGCAGGGGAAGGGGCTTTCTTT.

This rearrangement joins TRBV19 to TRBJ2-3, with 9 positions matching TRBD2. J lost 5 bases, V lost 2 bases, and 8 bases had no gene match. The CDR3 covers 16 residues. Germline loops: CDR1 LNHDA, CDR2 SQIVND (reference sequence). The CDR3: CASSIPGAGGGDTQYF. CDR3 nucleotide sequence: TGTGCCAGTAGTATACCTGGAGCGGGAGGTGGAGATACGCAGTATTTT.

The chain is built from TRBV3-1 (or the pseudogene TRBV3-2) and TRBJ1-2, with a weak D call TRBD1 (5 bases). V shed 5 bases and J shed 4 bases, with 11 bases lying between them. The CDR3 covers 13 residues. Germline V gives CDR1 LGHDT, CDR2 YNNKEL (reference sequence). The CDR3 DNA reads TGTGCCAGCAGCACGACAGCCACCTATGGCTACACCTTC. This gives the protein CASSTTATYGYTF.

This clone was found once. The chain joins TRBV30 to TRBJ1-2; a possible D gene is TRBD1 (5 bases). Germline loops: CDR1 GTSNPN, CDR2 SVGIG (reference sequence). Trimming removed 0 bases at V and 6 bases at J, with 11 bases between. The CDR3 covers 13 residues. CDR3 protein: CAWSVGQGNGYTF. The CDR3 DNA reads TGTGCCTGGAGTGTAGGTCAGGGAAATGGCTACACCTTC.

This sequence joins TRBV19 and TRBJ2-5; either TRBD1 or TRBD2 may fit D (7 bases each). Trimming shortened V by 1 base and J by 3 bases, and 21 bases separated the two germline ends. The CDR3 covers 18 residues. Germline loops: CDR1 LNHDA, CDR2 SQIVND (reference sequence). In nucleotides, the CDR3 is TGTGCCAGTAGTATAGTGGTGGAGGCAGGGGGGGTGGAAGAGACCCAGTACTTC. The encoded protein is CASSIVVEAGGVEETQYF.

In this sample, this clone turned up a few times. This rearrangement joins TRBV28 to TRBJ1-2; weak D call: TRBD1 (6 bases). The CDR3 has 14 amino acids. CDR1 is MDHEN and CDR2 is SYDVKM in the germline V gene. V gave up 2 bases and J gave up 7 bases, with 14 bases separating them. Here the CDR3 DNA reads TGTGCCAGCAGTTTACCGACAGGTCCACGTGGCTACACCTTC. This encodes CASSLPTGPRGYTF.

V usage is TRBV7-2 and J usage is TRBJ1-1; D call uncertain. V lost 5 bases and J lost 11, with 12 bases in between. Looked up from germline, CDR1 is SGHTA and CDR2 is FQGNSA. The CDR3 runs to 11 residues. The CDR3: CASSTLDRAFF. In nucleotides, the CDR3 is TGTGCCAGCAGCACTCTCGATAGGGCTTTCTTT.

The chain joins TRBV4-2 to TRBJ2-7; TRBD2 agrees at 7 bases. Germline trimming cut 1 base from V and 6 bases from J; bases unmatched to any gene: 3. The V gene's germline CDR1 is LGHNA and CDR2 YNFKEQ. CDR3 length: 13 residues. The CDR3 bases are TGTGCCAGCAGCCAAGTAACTAGCGTCGAGCAGTACTTC. Protein product: CASSQVTSVEQYF.